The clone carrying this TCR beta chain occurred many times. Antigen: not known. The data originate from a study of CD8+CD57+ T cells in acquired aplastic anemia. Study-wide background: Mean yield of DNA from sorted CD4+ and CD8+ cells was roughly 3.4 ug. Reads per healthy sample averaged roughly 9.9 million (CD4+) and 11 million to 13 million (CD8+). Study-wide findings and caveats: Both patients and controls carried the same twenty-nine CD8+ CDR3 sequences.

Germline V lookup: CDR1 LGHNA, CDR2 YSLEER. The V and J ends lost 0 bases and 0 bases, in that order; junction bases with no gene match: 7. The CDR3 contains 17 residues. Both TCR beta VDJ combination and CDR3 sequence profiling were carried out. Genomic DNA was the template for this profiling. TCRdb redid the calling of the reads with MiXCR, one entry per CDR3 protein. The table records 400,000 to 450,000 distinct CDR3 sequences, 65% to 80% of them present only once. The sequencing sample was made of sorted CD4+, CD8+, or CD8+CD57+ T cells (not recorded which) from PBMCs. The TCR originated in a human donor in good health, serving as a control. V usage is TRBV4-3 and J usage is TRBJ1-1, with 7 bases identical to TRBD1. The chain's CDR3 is CASSQDFRDRLNTEAFF. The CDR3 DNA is TGCGCCAGCAGCCAAGATTTTAGGGACAGATTGAACACTGAAGCTTTCTTT.